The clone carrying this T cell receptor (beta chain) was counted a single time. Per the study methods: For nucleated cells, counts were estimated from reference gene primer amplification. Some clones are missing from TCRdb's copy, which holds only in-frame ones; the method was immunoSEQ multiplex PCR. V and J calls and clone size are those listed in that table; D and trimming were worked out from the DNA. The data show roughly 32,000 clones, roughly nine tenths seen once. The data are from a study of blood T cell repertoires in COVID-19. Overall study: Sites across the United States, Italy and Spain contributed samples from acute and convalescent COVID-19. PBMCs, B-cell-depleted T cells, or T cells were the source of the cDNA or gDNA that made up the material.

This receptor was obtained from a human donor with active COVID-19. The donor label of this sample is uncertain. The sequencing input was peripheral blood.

The CDR3 reads CASSFLNGGADTQYF. The CDR3 coding sequence is TGTGCCAGCAGCTTTTTGAACGGGGGGGCAGATACGCAGTATTTT. The J gene is TRBJ2-3, the V gene TRBV5-4, with 8 bases lining up with TRBD2. The J segment lost 4 bases and the V segment lost 2 bases, leaving 6 bases of the junction unmatched. CDR1 SGHNT and CDR2 YYREEE come from the germline V gene (reference sequence). The CDR3 length is 15 residues.